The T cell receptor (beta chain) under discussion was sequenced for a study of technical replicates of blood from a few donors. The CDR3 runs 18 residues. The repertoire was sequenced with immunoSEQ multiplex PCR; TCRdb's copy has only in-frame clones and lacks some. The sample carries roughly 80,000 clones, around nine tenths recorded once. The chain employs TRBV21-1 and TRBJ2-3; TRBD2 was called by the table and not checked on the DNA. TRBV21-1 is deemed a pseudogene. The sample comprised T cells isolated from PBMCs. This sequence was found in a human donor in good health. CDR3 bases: TGTGCCAGCAGCAAAGGACTAGCGGGAGTACTTGGGACAGATACGCAGTATTTT. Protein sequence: CASSKGLAGVLGTDTQYF.